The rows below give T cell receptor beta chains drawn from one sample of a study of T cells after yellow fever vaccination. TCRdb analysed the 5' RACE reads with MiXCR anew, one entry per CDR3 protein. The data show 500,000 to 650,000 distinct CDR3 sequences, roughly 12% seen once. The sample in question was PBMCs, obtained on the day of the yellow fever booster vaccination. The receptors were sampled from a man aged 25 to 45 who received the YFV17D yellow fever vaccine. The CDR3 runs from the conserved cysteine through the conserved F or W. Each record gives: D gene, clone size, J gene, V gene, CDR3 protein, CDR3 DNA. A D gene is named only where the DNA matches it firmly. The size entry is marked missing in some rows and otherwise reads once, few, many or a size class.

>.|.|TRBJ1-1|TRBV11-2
CASSLNIRARDTEAFF
TGTGCCAGCAGCTTAAACATTAGGGCCAGGGACACTGAAGCTTTCTTT
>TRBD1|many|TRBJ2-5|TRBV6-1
CASRTGGAETQYF
TGTGCCAGCAGGACAGGGGGCGCCGAGACCCAGTACTTC
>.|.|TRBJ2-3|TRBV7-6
CASSPQGTATDTQYF
TGTGCCAGCAGCCCCCAGGGCACTGCCACAGATACGCAGTATTTT
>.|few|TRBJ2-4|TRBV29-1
CSVEGEAGPSNIQYF
TGCAGCGTTGAAGGGGAGGCGGGCCCCTCAAACATTCAGTACTTC
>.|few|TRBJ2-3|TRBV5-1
CASSGDNTDTQYF
TGCGCCAGCAGCGGGGACAACACAGATACGCAGTATTTT
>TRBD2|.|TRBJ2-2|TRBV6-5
CASSSPPGLAEITGELFF
TGTGCCAGCAGTTCACCGCCCGGACTAGCGGAAATCACCGGGGAGCTGTTTTTT
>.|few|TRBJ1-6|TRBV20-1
CSALRDPNSPLHF
TGCAGTGCTCTGCGGGACCCTAATTCACCCCTCCACTTT
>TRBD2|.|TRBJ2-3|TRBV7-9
CASSLQLAGGRDTQYF
TGTGCCAGCAGCTTACAACTAGCGGGAGGAAGAGATACGCAGTATTTT
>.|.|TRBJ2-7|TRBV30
CAWTKSDRNYYEQYF
TGTGCCTGGACTAAATCGGACAGAAACTACTACGAGCAGTACTTC
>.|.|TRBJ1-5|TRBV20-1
CSARGPGNQPQHF
TGCAGTGCCAGGGGCCCAGGCAATCAGCCCCAGCATTTT
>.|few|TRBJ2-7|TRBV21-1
CASHAGTGTHEQYF
TGTGCCAGCCATGCCGGGACAGGGACCCACGAGCAGTACTTC
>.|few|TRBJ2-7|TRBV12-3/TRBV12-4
CASTHLRGSVVQYF
TGTGCCAGCACCCATTTACGGGGTTCAGTAGTTCAGTACTTC
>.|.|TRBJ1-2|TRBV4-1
CASSQAGGSYGYTF
TGCGCCAGCAGCCAAGCGGGAGGAAGCTATGGCTACACCTTC
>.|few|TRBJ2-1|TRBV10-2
CASSQDKGHNEQFF
TGCGCCAGCAGCCAGGACAAGGGGCACAATGAGCAGTTCTTC
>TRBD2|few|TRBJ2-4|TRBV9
CASSDHSGRNIQYF
TGTGCCAGCAGCGACCATAGCGGGAGGAACATTCAGTACTTC
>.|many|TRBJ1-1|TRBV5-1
CASSDPATVNTEAFF
TGCGCCAGCAGCGATCCGGCGACGGTGAACACTGAAGCTTTCTTT
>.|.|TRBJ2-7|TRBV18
CASTRTGGDYEQYF
TGTGCCAGCACAAGGACTGGGGGAGACTACGAGCAGTACTTC
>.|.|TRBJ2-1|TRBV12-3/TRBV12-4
CASGPLDEQFF
TGTGCCAGCGGTCCTCTTGATGAGCAGTTCTTC
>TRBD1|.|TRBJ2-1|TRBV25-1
CASSDPDRAYNEQFF
TGTGCCAGCAGTGACCCGGACAGGGCGTACAATGAGCAGTTCTTC
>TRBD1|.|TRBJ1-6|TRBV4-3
CASSLQTGGGSPLHF
TGCGCCAGCAGCCTTCAGACAGGGGGTGGTTCACCCCTCCACTTT
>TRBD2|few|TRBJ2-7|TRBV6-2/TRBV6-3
CASRSLAGVYEQYF
TGTGCCAGCAGATCACTAGCGGGAGTATACGAGCAGTACTTC
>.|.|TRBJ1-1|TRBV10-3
CAISESAGVTEAFF
TGTGCCATCAGTGAGTCAGCAGGGGTCACTGAAGCTTTCTTT
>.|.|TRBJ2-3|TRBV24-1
CATSGGRVEPTDTQYF
TGTGCCACCAGTGGCGGCAGGGTAGAACCGACAGATACGCAGTATTTT
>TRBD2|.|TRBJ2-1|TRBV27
CASSHLTSGNGDEQFF
TGTGCCAGCAGCCACCTGACTAGCGGGAACGGCGATGAGCAGTTCTTC
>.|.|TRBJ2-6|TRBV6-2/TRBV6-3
CASRKGNVLTF
TGTGCCAGCAGGAAAGGCAACGTCCTGACTTTC
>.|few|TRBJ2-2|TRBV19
CASSRGAGSGELFF
TGTGCCAGTAGTCGAGGGGCAGGTTCGGGGGAGCTGTTTTTT
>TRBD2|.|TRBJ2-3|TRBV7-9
CASSFGLAGSDTQYF
TGCGCCAGCAGCTTTGGACTAGCGGGATCCGATACGCAGTATTTT
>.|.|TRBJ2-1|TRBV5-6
CASSLAARGNDEQFF
TGTGCCAGCAGCTTGGCGGCGCGGGGTAACGATGAGCAGTTCTTC
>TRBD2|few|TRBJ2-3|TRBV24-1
CATSDPKAGVRDTQYF
TGTGCCACCAGTGATCCTAAAGCGGGAGTAAGGGATACGCAGTATTTT
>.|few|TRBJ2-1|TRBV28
CASTVGGGVANEQFF
TGTGCCAGCACCGTGGGAGGGGGGGTGGCCAATGAGCAGTTCTTC
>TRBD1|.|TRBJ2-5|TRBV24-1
CATSDSRQGSGETQYF
TGTGCCACCAGTGACTCCCGACAGGGCTCAGGGGAGACCCAGTACTTC
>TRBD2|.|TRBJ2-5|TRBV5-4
CASSFGLAGAPETQYF
TGTGCCAGCAGCTTTGGACTAGCGGGAGCCCCAGAGACCCAGTACTTC
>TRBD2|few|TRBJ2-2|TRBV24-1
CATSGGLAGVGGELFF
TGTGCCACCAGTGGGGGACTAGCGGGAGTAGGCGGGGAGCTGTTTTTT